Described below is a single TCR beta chain sequence and its context. These data originate in a study of OX40 agonist ivuxolimab in advanced cancers. The overall study: Antecedent anti-PD-1, anti-PD-L1 or anti-CTLA-4 therapy was permissible, with 30% to 50% having received some. Partial responses were achieved by three patients, of whom one had hepatocellular carcinoma and two had cutaneous melanoma.

With 1 base removed from V and 7 bases from J, the gap between germline ends came to 5 bases. Germline CDR1 SNHLY, CDR2 FYNNEI. The CDR3 loop spans 11 amino acids. The assay was immunoSEQ multiplex PCR, and TCRdb's table has in-frame clones only and misses some. The data contain 25,000 to 30,000 clones, less than 90% of them singletons. Sample: CD4+ or CD8+ T cells sorted from blood, taken in a trial of the OX40 agonist ivuxolimab. The origin of this receptor is an adult with an advanced solid tumor such as melanoma, head and neck, liver or kidney cancer. This chain links TRBV2 with TRBJ2-7; D gene ambiguous. CDR3 sequence reads: CASSEGVEQYF. The CDR3, as DNA: TGTGCCAGCAGTGAAGGGGTGGAGCAGTACTTC. Complete variable domain (other parts from reference TRBV2 and TRBJ2-7): EPEVTQTPSHQVTQMGQEVILRCVPISNHLYFYWYRQILGQKVEFLVSFYNNEISEKSEIFDDQFSVERPDGSNFTLKIRSTKLEDSAMYFCASSEGVEQYFGPGTRLTVT.